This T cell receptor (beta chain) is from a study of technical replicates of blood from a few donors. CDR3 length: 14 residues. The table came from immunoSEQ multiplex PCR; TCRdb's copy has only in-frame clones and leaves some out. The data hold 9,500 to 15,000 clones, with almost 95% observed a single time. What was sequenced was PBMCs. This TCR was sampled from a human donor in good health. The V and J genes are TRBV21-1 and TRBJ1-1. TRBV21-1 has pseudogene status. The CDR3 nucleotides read TGTGCCAGCAGCAAAAGGGGGGGGGCAACTGAAGCTTTCTTT. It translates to CASSKRGGATEAFF.